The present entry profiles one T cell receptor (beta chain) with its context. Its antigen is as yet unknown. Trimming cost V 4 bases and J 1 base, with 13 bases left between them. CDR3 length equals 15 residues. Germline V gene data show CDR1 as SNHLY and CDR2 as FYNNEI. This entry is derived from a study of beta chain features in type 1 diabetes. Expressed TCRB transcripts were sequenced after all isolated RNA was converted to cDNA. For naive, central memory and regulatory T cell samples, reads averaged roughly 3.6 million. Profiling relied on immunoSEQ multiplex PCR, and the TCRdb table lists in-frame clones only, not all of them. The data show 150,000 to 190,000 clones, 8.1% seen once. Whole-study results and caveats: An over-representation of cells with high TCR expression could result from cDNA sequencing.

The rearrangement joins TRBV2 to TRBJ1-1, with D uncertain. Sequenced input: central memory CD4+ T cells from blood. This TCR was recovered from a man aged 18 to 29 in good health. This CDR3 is CASSAPVAGNTEAFF. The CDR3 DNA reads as TGTGCCAGCAGTGCCCCCGTGGCAGGGAACACTGAAGCTTTCTTT. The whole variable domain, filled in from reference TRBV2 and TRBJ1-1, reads EPEVTQTPSHQVTQMGQEVILRCVPISNHLYFYWYRQILGQKVEFLVSFYNNEISEKSEIFDDQFSVERPDGSNFTLKIRSTKLEDSAMYFCASSAPVAGNTEAFFGQGTRLTVV.